The 3 T cell receptor beta chains below were found in one sample sequenced in a study of blood T cell repertoires in COVID-19. Method: immunoSEQ multiplex PCR; TCRdb's copy keeps in-frame clones and lacks some. The sample yields roughly 130,000 clones, 70% to 90% seen once. Sequencing was done on a sample of peripheral blood. Every receptor here comes from a middle-aged man with acute or convalescent COVID-19.

CDR3 region: CASSLRGLGVNYGYTF. The CDR3 DNA is TGTGCCAGCAGCCTAAGGGGACTGGGAGTCAACTATGGCTACACCTTC. The chain couples TRBV5-4 to TRBJ1-2; D is possibly TRBD1 (5 bases). This CDR3 has 16 residues. Germline CDR1 SGHNT, CDR2 YYREEE (reference sequence). Trimming cost V 4 bases and J 2 bases, with 18 bases left between them.

This clone appeared once. The CDR3 protein is CATSRATGANEKLFF. The CDR3 DNA reads TGTGCCACCAGCAGAGCAACAGGGGCAAATGAAAAACTGTTTTTT. The chain carries TRBV15 and TRBJ1-4; 7 nucleotides align to TRBD1. Unmatched junction bases numbered 4, after V lost 1 base and J lost 5 bases. CDR1 is LNHNV, CDR2 YYDKDF, per germline (reference sequence). The CDR3 contains 15 residues.

The V and J genes are TRBV29-1 and TRBJ1-5, with D tentatively TRBD1 (5 bases). Germline V gene data show CDR1 as SQVTM and CDR2 as ANQGSEA. The CDR3 is 14 amino acids. V lost 8 bases and J 7 bases, leaving 21 bases between the germline ends. CDR3 protein: CSRGGLNKGQPQHF. The CDR3 coding sequence is TGCAGCCGGGGGGGACTCAACAAAGGCCAGCCCCAGCATTTT.